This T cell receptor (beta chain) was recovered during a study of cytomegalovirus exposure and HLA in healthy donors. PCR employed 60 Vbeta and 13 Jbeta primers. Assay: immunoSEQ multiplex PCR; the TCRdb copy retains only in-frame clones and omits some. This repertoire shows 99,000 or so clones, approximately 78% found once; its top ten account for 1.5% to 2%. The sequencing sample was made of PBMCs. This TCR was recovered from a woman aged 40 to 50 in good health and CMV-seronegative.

CDR3 protein: CASSLPGQDYEQYF. DNA for the CDR3: TGTGCCAGCAGCTTACCGGGACAAGACTACGAGCAGTACTTC. The V and J genes are TRBV5-6 and TRBJ2-7; tentative D call: TRBD1 (6 bases). The CDR3 covers 14 residues. The germline V and J ends were trimmed by 2 bases and 3 bases, with 12 bases remaining between them. The germline CDR1 and CDR2 sequences are SGHDT and YYEEEE.